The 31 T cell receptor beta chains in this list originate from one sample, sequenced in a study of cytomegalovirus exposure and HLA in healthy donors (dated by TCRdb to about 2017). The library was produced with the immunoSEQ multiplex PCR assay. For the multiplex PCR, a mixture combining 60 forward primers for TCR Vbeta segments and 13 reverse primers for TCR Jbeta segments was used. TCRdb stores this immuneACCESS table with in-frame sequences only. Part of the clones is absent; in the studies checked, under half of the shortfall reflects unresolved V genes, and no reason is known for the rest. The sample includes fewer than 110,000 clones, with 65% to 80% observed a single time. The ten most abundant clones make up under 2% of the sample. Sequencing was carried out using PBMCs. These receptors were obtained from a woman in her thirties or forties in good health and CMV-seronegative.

CDR3 residues: CASSPGTVVNWAFF. The CDR3 DNA sequence: TGTGCCAGCAGCCCCGGGACAGTAGTGAATTGGGCTTTCTTT. This chain uses TRBV6-5 with TRBJ1-1, with 7 nucleotides matching TRBD1. This CDR3 has 14 amino acids. The germline V gene encodes CDR1 MNHEY and CDR2 SVGAGI. V lost 6 bases, J lost 11 bases, and 15 bases stayed unmatched.

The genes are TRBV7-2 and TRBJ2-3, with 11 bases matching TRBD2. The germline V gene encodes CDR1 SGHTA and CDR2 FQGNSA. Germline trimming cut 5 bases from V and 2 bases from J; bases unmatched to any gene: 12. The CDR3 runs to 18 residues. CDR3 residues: CASSDHPPSGGITDTQYF. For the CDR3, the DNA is TGTGCCAGCAGCGACCACCCACCTAGCGGGGGGATCACAGATACGCAGTATTTT.

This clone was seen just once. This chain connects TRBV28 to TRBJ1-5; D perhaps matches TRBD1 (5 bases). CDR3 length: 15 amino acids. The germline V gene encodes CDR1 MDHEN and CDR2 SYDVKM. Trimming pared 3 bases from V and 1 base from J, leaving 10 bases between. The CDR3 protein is CASSFVGQSNQPQHF. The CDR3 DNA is TGTGCCAGCAGTTTTGTGGGGCAGAGCAATCAGCCCCAGCATTTT.

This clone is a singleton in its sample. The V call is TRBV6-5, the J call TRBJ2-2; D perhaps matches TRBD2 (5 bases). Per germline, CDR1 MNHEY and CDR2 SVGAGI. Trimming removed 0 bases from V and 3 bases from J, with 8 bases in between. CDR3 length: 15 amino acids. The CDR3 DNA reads TGTGCCAGCAGTTACTCGGGGAGACACACCGGGGAGCTGTTTTTT. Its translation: CASSYSGRHTGELFF.

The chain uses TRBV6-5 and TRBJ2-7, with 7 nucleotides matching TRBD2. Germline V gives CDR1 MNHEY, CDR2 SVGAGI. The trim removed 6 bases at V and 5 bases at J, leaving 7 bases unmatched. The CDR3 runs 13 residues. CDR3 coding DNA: TGTGCCAGCAGATCGCGGGAGTACAACGAGCAGTACTTC. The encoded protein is CASRSREYNEQYF.

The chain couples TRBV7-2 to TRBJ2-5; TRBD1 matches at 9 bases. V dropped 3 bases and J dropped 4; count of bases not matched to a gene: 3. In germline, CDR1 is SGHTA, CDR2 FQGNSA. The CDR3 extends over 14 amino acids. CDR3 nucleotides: TGTGCCAGCAGCTTTACAGGGGGCGCAGAGACCCAGTACTTC. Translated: CASSFTGGAETQYF.

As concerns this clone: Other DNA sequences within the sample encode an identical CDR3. The CDR3 region has the DNA TGTGCCAGTAGTATAGGACGGGGGAACACTGAAGCTTTCTTT. Translated: CASSIGRGNTEAFF. The chain uses TRBV19 and TRBJ1-1; the D is unclear. The V end lost 1 base, the J end lost 1 base, and 7 bases lay between the germline ends. Germline lookup yields CDR1 LNHDA and CDR2 SQIVND (reference sequence). The CDR3 is 14 amino acids. Together with reference TRBV19 and TRBJ1-1, the CDR3 gives the full variable domain: DGGITQSPKYLFRKEGQNVTLSCEQNLNHDAMYWYRQDPGQGLRLIYYSQIVNDFQKGDIAEGYSVSREKKESFPLTVTSAQKNPTAFYLCASSIGRGNTEAFFGQGTRLTVV.

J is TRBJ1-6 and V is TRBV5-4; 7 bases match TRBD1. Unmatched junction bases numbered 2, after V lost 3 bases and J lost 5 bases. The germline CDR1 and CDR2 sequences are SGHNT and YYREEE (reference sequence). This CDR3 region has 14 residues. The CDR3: CASSWDSNNSPLHF. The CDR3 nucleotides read TGTGCCAGCAGCTGGGACAGCAATAATTCACCCCTCCACTTT.

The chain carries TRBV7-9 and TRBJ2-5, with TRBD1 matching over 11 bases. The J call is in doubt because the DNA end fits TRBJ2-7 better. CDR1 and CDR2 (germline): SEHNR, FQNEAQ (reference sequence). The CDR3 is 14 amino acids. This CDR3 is CASSWTGQGDEQYF. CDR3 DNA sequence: TGTGCCAGCAGCTGGACGGGACAGGGGGACGAGCAGTACTTC.

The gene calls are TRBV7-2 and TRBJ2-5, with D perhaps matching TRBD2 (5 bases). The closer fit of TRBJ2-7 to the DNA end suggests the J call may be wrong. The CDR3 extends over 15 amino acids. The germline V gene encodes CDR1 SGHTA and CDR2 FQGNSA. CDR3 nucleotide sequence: TGTGCCAGCAGCTTAAGCTGGCGGGCGGTGTACGAGCAGTACTTC. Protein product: CASSLSWRAVYEQYF.

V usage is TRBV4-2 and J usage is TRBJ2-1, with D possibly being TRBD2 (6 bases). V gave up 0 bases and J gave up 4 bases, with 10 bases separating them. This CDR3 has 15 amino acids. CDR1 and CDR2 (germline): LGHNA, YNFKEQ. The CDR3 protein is CASSQEGGSYNEQFF. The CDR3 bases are TGTGCCAGCAGCCAAGAGGGGGGTTCATACAATGAGCAGTTCTTC.

CDR3 region: CASSLGAGGRGYTF. CDR3 DNA: TGTGCCAGCAGCTTAGGGGCAGGGGGCCGTGGCTACACCTTC. The chain recombines TRBV7-8 with TRBJ1-2; TRBD1 agrees at 8 bases. Looked up from germline, CDR1 is SGHVS and CDR2 is FQNEAQ. The CDR3 has 14 amino acids. The J segment lost 7 bases and the V segment lost 1 base, leaving 5 bases of the junction unmatched. The whole variable domain, filled in from reference TRBV7-8 and TRBJ1-2, reads GAGVSQSPRYKVAKRGQDVALRCDPISGHVSLFWYQQALGQGPEFLTYFQNEAQLDKSGLPSDRFFAERPEGSVSTLKIQRTQQEDSAVYLCASSLGAGGRGYTFGSGTRLTVV.

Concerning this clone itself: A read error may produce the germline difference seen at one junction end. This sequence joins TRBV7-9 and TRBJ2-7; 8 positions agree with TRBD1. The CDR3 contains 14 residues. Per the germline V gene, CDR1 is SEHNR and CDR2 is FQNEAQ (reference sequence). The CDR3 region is CSSSLPGQAHEQYF. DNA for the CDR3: TGTTCCAGCAGCTTGCCGGGACAGGCCCACGAGCAGTACTTC.

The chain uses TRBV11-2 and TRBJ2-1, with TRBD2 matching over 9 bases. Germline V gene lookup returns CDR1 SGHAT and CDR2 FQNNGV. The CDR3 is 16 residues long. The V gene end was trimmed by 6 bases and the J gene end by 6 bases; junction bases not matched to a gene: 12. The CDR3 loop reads CASRPLSGRTGNEQFF. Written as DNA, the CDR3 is TGTGCCAGCAGGCCATTAAGCGGGAGGACAGGCAATGAGCAGTTCTTC.

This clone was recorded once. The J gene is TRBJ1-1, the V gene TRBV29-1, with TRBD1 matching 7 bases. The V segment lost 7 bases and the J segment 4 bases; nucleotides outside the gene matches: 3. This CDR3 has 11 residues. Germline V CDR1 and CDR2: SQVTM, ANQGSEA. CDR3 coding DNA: TGCAGCGGGCAGGGGGGCACTGAAGCTTTCTTT. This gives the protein CSGQGGTEAFF.

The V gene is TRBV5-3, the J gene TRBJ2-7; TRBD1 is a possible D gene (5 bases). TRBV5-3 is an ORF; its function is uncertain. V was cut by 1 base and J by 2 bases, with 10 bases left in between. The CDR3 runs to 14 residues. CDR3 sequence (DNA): TGTGCCAGAAGCTTGCAAGGGGCGACCTACGAGCAGTACTTC. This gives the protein CARSLQGATYEQYF.

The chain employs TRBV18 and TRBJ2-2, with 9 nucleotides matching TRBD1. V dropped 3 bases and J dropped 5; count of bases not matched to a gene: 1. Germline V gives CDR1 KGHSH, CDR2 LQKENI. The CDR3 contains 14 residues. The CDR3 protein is CASSPGQGTGELFF. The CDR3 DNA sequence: TGTGCCAGCTCACCGGGACAGGGAACCGGGGAGCTGTTTTTT.

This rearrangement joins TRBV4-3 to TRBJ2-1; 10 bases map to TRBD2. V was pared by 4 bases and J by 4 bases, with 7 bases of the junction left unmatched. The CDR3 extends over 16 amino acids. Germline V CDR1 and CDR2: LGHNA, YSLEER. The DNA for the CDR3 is TGCGCCAGCAGCCCCTCAGCGGGGGGGTCGTACAATGAGCAGTTCTTC. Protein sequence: CASSPSAGGSYNEQFF.

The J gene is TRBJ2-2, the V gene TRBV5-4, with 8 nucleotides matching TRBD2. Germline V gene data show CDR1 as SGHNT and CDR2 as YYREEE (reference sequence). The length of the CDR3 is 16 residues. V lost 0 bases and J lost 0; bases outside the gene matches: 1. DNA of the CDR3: TGTGCCAGCAGCTTGGGGCGGGGGGCGAACACCGGGGAGCTGTTTTTT. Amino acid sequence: CASSLGRGANTGELFF.

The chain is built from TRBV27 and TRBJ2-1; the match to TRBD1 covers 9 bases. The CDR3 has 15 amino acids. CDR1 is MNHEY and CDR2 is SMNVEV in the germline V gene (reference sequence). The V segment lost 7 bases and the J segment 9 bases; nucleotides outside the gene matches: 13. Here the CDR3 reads CASNFDRGSRSEQFF. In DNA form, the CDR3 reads TGTGCCAGCAACTTTGACAGGGGGAGTAGAAGTGAGCAGTTCTTC.

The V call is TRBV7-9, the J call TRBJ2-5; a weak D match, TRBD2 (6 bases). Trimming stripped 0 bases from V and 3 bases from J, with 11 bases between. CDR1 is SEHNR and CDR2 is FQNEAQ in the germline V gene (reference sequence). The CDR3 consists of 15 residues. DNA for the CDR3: TGTGCCAGCAGCTTAGCGTTGGGGGGAGAAGAGACCCAGTACTTC. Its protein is CASSLALGGEETQYF.

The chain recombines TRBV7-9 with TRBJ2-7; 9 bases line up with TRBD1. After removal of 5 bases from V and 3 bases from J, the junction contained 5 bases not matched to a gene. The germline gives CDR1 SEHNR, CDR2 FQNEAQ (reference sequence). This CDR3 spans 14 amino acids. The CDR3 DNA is TGTGCCAGCAGCCCACGACAGGGGGGCTACGAGCAGTACTTC. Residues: CASSPRQGGYEQYF.

In nucleotides, the CDR3 is TGTGCCAGCAGTTCTAGAAAGACGGCTAGCGACAGCTCCTACGAGCAGTACTTC. Translation: CASSSRKTASDSSYEQYF. The genes are TRBV28 and TRBJ2-7, with D perhaps TRBD2 (6 bases). Trimming stripped 4 bases from V and 0 bases from J, with 22 bases between. Germline V CDR1 and CDR2: MDHEN, SYDVKM. CDR3 length: 18 amino acids.

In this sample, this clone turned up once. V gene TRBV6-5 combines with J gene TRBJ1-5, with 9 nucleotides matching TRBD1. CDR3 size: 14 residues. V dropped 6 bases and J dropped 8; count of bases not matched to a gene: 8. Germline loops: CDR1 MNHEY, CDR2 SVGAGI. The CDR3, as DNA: TGTGCCAGCAGACCTACAGGGGGCTATGAGCCCCAGCATTTT. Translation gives CASRPTGGYEPQHF.

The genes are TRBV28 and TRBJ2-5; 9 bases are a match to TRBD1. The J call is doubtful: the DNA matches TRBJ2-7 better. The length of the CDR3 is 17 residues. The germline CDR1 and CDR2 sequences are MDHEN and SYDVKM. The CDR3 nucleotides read TGTGCCAGCAGTTTATTCGCCGGGACAGGGTCCATCTACGAGCAGTACTTC. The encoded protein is CASSLFAGTGSIYEQYF.

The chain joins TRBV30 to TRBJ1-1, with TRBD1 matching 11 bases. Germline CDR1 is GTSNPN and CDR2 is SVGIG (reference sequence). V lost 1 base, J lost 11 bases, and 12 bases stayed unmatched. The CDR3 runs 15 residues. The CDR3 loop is CAWSAGQGAKVFAFF. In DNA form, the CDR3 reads TGTGCCTGGAGTGCCGGACAGGGGGCGAAGGTTTTTGCTTTCTTT.

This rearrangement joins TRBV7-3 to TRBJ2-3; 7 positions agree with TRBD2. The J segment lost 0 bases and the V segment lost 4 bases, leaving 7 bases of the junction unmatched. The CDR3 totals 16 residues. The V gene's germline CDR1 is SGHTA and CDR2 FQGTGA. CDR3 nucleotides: TGTGCCAGCAGCTCCGGGGCTAGCGGTAGCACAGATACGCAGTATTTT. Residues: CASSSGASGSTDTQYF.

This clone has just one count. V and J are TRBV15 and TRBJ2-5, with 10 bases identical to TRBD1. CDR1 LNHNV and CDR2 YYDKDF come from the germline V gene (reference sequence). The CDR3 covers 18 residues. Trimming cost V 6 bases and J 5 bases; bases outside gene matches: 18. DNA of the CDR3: TGTGCCACCAGGGAGACAGGGGGCGCGGGGCTATCCAAGGAGACCCAGTACTTC. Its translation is CATRETGGAGLSKETQYF.

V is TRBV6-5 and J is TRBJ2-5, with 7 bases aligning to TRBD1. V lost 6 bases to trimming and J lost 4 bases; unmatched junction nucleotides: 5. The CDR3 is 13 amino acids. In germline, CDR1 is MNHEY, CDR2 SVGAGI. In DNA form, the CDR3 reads TGTGCCAGCAGGCCAGGGGGACGAGAGACCCAGTACTTC. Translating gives CASRPGGRETQYF.

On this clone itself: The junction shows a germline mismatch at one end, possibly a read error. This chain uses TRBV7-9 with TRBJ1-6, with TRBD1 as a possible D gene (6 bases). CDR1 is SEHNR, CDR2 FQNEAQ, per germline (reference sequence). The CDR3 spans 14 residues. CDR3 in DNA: TGTTCCAGCAGCTTACCAACAGGGAATTCACCCCTCCACTTT. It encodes CSSSLPTGNSPLHF.

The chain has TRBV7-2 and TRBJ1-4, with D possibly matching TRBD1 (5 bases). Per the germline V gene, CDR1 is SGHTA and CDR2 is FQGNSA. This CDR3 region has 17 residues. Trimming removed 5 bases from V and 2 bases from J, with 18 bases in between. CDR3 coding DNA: TGTGCCAGCAGCCCCGCCCCAAGGACACGCACTAATGAAAAACTGTTTTTT. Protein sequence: CASSPAPRTRTNEKLFF.